This entry is about one TCR beta chain. This sample stems from a study of T cell repertoires in ileal Crohn's disease. Study-wide background: At surgery, under 40% of patients smoked, with median disease duration roughly 7.7 years.

Trimming stripped 6 bases from V and 0 bases from J, with 6 bases between. Looked up from germline, CDR1 is SQVTM and CDR2 is ANQGSEA. CDR3 length equals 12 residues. The method was immunoSEQ multiplex PCR; TCRdb's version includes in-frame clones alone and lacks a portion of them. The data hold 15,000 to 20,000 clones, with about 75% observed a single time. Material: ileal tissue. This clonotype was obtained from an adult with Crohn's disease. This chain uses TRBV29-1 with TRBJ1-3; D call uncertain. CDR3 amino acids: CSVESSGNTIYF. CDR3 sequence (DNA): TGCAGCGTAGAGAGCTCTGGAAACACCATATATTTT.